The rows below give T cell receptor beta chains drawn from one sample of a study of blood T cells in healthy people across ages. One entry per CDR3 protein results from TCRdb running MiXCR on the 5' RACE reads. Of 1.5 million to 2 million distinct CDR3 sequences in the sample, about 50% were seen once. The specimen sequenced was blood. Receptors were obtained from a woman aged 35 to 49 in good health. Both conserved end residues are part of each CDR3. D genes are given only for firm matches. Expanded clones are given a class, and other clones once, few, many or no size at all.

clone_size	j_call	cdr3_length	v_call	d_call	cdr3_aa	cdr3_nt
.	TRBJ2-1	12	TRBV27	.	CASSFPLGEQFF	TGTGCCAGCAGTTTCCCCCTGGGTGAGCAGTTCTTC
.	TRBJ1-2	14	TRBV2	.	CASSVVGPSYGYTF	TGTGCCAGCAGTGTGGTAGGGCCCAGCTATGGCTACACCTTC
few	TRBJ2-1	16	TRBV15	TRBD1	CATSSRQGGSYNEQFF	TGTGCCACCAGCTCAAGACAGGGGGGGTCCTACAATGAGCAGTTCTTC
.	TRBJ2-7	16	TRBV3-1	TRBD1	CASKIGQERSYNEQYF	TGTGCCAGCAAAATTGGACAGGAGCGATCCTACAATGAGCAGTACTTC
.	TRBJ2-3	16	TRBV2	.	CASSEYRRATKDTQYF	TGTGCCAGCAGTGAGTACCGCAGGGCGACCAAAGATACGCAGTATTTT
few	TRBJ2-7	15	TRBV4-3	TRBD2	CASSHYSGGSYEQYF	TGCGCCAGCAGCCATTACAGCGGGGGGTCCTACGAGCAGTACTTC
many	TRBJ2-5	14	TRBV7-2	.	CASSLVGPQETQYF	TGTGCCAGCAGCTTAGTGGGACCCCAAGAGACCCAGTACTTC
.	TRBJ1-1	18	TRBV7-3	TRBD1	CASSFYAGTGTMNTEAFF	TGTGCCAGCAGCTTTTACGCCGGGACAGGGACAATGAACACTGAAGCTTTCTTT
few	TRBJ2-7	15	TRBV21-1	.	CASSKRAGRTYEQYF	TGTGCCAGCAGCAAAAGAGCGGGCAGAACCTACGAGCAGTACTTC
.	TRBJ2-7	15	TRBV20-1	TRBD2	CSARTSGGRSYEQYF	TGCAGTGCTAGGACTAGCGGGGGCCGATCCTACGAGCAGTACTTC
.	TRBJ1-6	15	TRBV12-3/TRBV12-4	TRBD1	CASSLAADRVKPLHF	TGTGCCAGCAGTTTAGCGGCGGACAGGGTGAAGCCCCTCCACTTT
.	TRBJ1-5	15	TRBV12-3/TRBV12-4	.	CASSLGQFGNQPQHF	TGTGCCAGCAGTTTAGGACAGTTCGGAAATCAGCCCCAGCATTTT
many	TRBJ2-7	16	TRBV13	.	CASSLGGGRSSYEQYF	TGTGCCAGCAGCTTAGGGGGAGGTCGAAGCTCCTACGAGCAGTACTTC
.	TRBJ2-1	16	TRBV4-1	.	CASSQDRGSLYNEQFF	TGCGCCAGCAGCCAAGACCGGGGGAGCCTATACAATGAGCAGTTCTTC
.	TRBJ2-1	15	TRBV12-3/TRBV12-4	TRBD2	CASSPTSGGWNEQFF	TGTGCCAGCAGCCCCACTAGCGGGGGGTGGAATGAGCAGTTCTTC
.	TRBJ1-1	15	TRBV25-1	.	CASSANQRLNTEAFF	TGTGCCAGCAGTGCCAACCAGAGATTGAACACTGAAGCTTTCTTT
.	TRBJ2-1	14	TRBV6-2/TRBV6-3	TRBD2	CASSYSAGGLGRFF	TGTGCCAGCAGTTACTCGGCGGGGGGGCTTGGGCGGTTCTTC
.	TRBJ2-3	19	TRBV5-1	TRBD2	CASSPLPASGVSRSDTQYF	TGCGCCAGCAGCCCCCTACCCGCTAGCGGTGTTAGCCGATCGGATACGCAGTATTTT
.	TRBJ2-1	17	TRBV4-1	TRBD1	CASSQGTEGTEYNEQFF	TGCGCCAGCAGCCAAGGCACTGAGGGGACAGAATACAATGAGCAGTTCTTC
.	TRBJ2-4	15	TRBV15	TRBD1	CATSLDRGAKNIQYF	TGTGCCACCAGCTTAGACAGGGGAGCCAAAAACATTCAGTACTTC
.	TRBJ2-7	15	TRBV11-2	.	CASSWTGESSYEQYF	TGTGCCAGCAGCTGGACGGGTGAGAGCTCCTACGAGCAGTACTTC
.	TRBJ2-1	16	TRBV27	.	CASSLLVASSYNEQFF	TGTGCCAGCAGTTTATTAGTAGCGAGCTCCTACAATGAGCAGTTCTTC
.	TRBJ2-5	14	TRBV7-2	.	CASSLATYPETQYF	TGTGCCAGCAGCTTAGCTACCTACCCGGAGACCCAGTACTTC
.	TRBJ1-6	16	TRBV27	TRBD1	CASSLAGGSDNSPLHF	TGTGCCAGCAGTTTGGCAGGGGGCTCCGATAATTCACCCCTCCACTTT
.	TRBJ2-1	18	TRBV19	TRBD1	CASSIKHSGQGAYNEQFF	TGTGCCAGTAGTATTAAACATTCGGGACAGGGGGCTTACAATGAGCAGTTCTTC
few	TRBJ1-4	15	TRBV9	.	CASSDGRMTNEKLFF	TGTGCCAGCAGCGACGGACGGATGACTAATGAAAAACTGTTTTTT
few	TRBJ2-1	16	TRBV4-2	TRBD2	CASSQDSAGGLNEQFF	TGTGCCAGCAGCCAAGATTCAGCGGGGGGGCTAAATGAGCAGTTCTTC
.	TRBJ2-1	15	TRBV21-1	.	CASSKGPGLNNEQFF	TGTGCCAGCAGCAAAGGGCCGGGGTTAAACAATGAGCAGTTCTTC
.	TRBJ2-3	14	TRBV7-2	.	CASRPSPLEDTQYF	TGTGCCAGCAGACCGAGCCCGTTAGAAGATACGCAGTATTTT
.	TRBJ2-3	15	TRBV7-9	.	CASSLGEFSTDTQYF	TGTGCCAGCAGCTTAGGAGAGTTTAGCACAGATACGCAGTATTTT
.	TRBJ2-3	15	TRBV2	.	CASRDPRTVTDTQYF	TGTGCCAGCAGGGACCCGAGGACAGTAACAGATACGCAGTATTTT
.	TRBJ2-1	14	TRBV9	.	CASSVEALRGEQFF	TGTGCCAGCAGCGTAGAGGCCCTACGGGGCGAGCAGTTCTTC
few	TRBJ2-5	13	TRBV10-3	.	CAISERDQETQYF	TGTGCCATCAGTGAGAGGGATCAAGAGACCCAGTACTTC
few	TRBJ2-1	16	TRBV20-1	TRBD2	CSARPYSGGGYNEQFF	TGCAGTGCTAGACCTTATAGCGGGGGGGGGTACAATGAGCAGTTCTTC
few	TRBJ2-1	13	TRBV6-2/TRBV6-3	TRBD1	CASSRTGVYEQFF	TGTGCCAGCAGTCGGACAGGGGTTTATGAGCAGTTCTTC
.	TRBJ1-2	12	TRBV29-1	.	CSVEVSNYGYTF	TGCAGCGTTGAAGTTTCCAACTATGGCTACACCTTC
many	TRBJ2-7	12	TRBV10-2	.	CASSESSYEQYF	TGCGCCAGCAGTGAGTCCAGCTACGAGCAGTACTTC
.	TRBJ2-3	15	TRBV9	TRBD1	CASSDRQGGRDTQYF	TGTGCCAGCAGCGATAGACAGGGGGGGCGAGATACGCAGTATTTT
.	TRBJ2-7	15	TRBV12-3/TRBV12-4	TRBD1	CASRSGTGGFYEQYF	TGTGCCAGCAGGTCCGGGACAGGGGGTTTCTACGAGCAGTACTTC
.	TRBJ2-5	15	TRBV7-9	TRBD1	CASSNRDRAEETQYF	TGTGCCAGCAGCAACCGGGACAGGGCAGAAGAGACCCAGTACTTC
.	TRBJ2-3	16	TRBV20-1	TRBD2	CSARIPSGGLTDTQYF	TGCAGTGCTAGAATCCCTAGCGGGGGCCTCACAGATACGCAGTATTTT
few	TRBJ1-2	15	TRBV7-9	TRBD1	CASSSPQGDSSGYTF	TGTGCCAGCAGCTCACCTCAGGGGGACTCTTCTGGCTACACCTTC
few	TRBJ1-2	14	TRBV20-1	.	CSARAQLLNYGYTF	TGCAGTGCTAGGGCACAGCTACTTAACTATGGCTACACCTTC
few	TRBJ2-7	14	TRBV27	TRBD2	CASSLASGFYEQYF	TGTGCCAGCTCTTTGGCTAGCGGGTTCTACGAGCAGTACTTC
.	TRBJ2-5	14	TRBV2	TRBD1	CASRRDRAQETQYF	TGTGCCAGCAGAAGGGACAGGGCACAAGAGACCCAGTACTTC
few	TRBJ2-3	17	TRBV3-1	.	CASSSEDFKDFADTQYF	TGTGCCAGCAGCTCTGAAGACTTCAAGGATTTTGCTGATACGCAGTATTTT
few	TRBJ2-1	11	TRBV10-3	.	CAISDSGEQFF	TGTGCCATCAGTGACTCCGGAGAGCAGTTCTTC